The 22 T cell receptor beta chains reported below all come from one sample, sequenced in a study of OX40 agonist ivuxolimab in advanced cancers. Only in-frame clones appear in the TCRdb table, and some are missing; sequencing was by immunoSEQ multiplex PCR. This table has fewer than 15,000 clones, 80% appearing once. The source was CD4+ or CD8+ T cells sorted from blood, collected in a trial of the OX40 agonist ivuxolimab. These receptors originate from an adult with an advanced solid tumor such as melanoma, head and neck, liver or kidney cancer.

The V and J genes are TRBV19 and TRBJ2-1, with TRBD2 matching 15 bases. With V trimmed by 5 bases and J by 4 bases, 6 bases remained unmatched. There are 17 residues in the CDR3. Germline V gives CDR1 LNHDA, CDR2 SQIVND (reference sequence). CDR3 residues: CASSPGTSGRFYNEQFF. CDR3 DNA: TGTGCCAGTAGTCCTGGGACTAGCGGGAGGTTTTACAATGAGCAGTTCTTC.

The gene calls are TRBV4-2 and TRBJ2-6, with 10 bases fitting TRBD2. Germline V lookup: CDR1 LGHNA, CDR2 YNFKEQ. This CDR3 spans 23 amino acids. After removal of 1 base from V and 0 bases from J, the junction contained 18 bases not matched to a gene. As DNA, the CDR3 is TGTGCCAGCAGCCAAGTAGGGGTGGATTCTAGCGGGAGCGAAAGCTCTGGGGCCAACGTCCTGACTTTC. Residues: CASSQVGVDSSGSESSGANVLTF.

Regarding this clone: Different DNA sequences within this sample yield the same CDR3. The J gene is TRBJ2-7, the V gene TRBV6-5, with D possibly matching TRBD2 (7 bases). Germline assignment: CDR1 MNHEY and CDR2 SVGAGI. Between the trimmed V and J ends, which lost 2 bases and 4 bases, there was a span of 12 bases. The length of the CDR3 is 14 residues. The CDR3 nucleotides are TGTGCCAGCAGTTACGGGGGGGGCTCGTACGAGCAGTACTTC. As protein: CASSYGGGSYEQYF.

The chain links TRBV11-2 to TRBJ2-1; 15 nucleotides match TRBD2. Germline-derived CDR1 and CDR2 are SGHAT and FQNNGV. Trimming took 5 bases from V and 0 from J; bases not matched to a gene: 5. This CDR3 is built from 18 residues. Here the CDR3 reads CASSTGTSGGSSYNEQFF. CDR3 nucleotide sequence: TGTGCCAGCAGCACCGGGACTAGCGGGGGGAGCTCCTACAATGAGCAGTTCTTC. The full variable domain, completed using reference TRBV11-2 and TRBJ2-1, is EAGVAQSPRYKIIEKRQSVAFWCNPISGHATLYWYQQILGQGPKLLIQFQNNGVVDDSQLPKDRFSAERLKGVDSTLKIQPAKLEDSAVYLCASSTGTSGGSSYNEQFFGPGTRLTVL.

The chain joins TRBV27 to TRBJ2-3, with D possibly matching TRBD2 (6 bases). Germline V gene sequence: CDR1 MNHEY, CDR2 SMNVEV (reference sequence). The V gene lost 6 bases and the J gene lost 2 bases, with 21 bases spanning the gap. CDR3 length: 17 amino acids. The CDR3 nucleotides are TGTGCCAGCAGCCCTCCCCGGGACTCCTTACACACAGATACGCAGTATTTT. This translates into CASSPPRDSLHTDTQYF.

This clone was seen only a few times. The V and J genes are TRBV7-8 and TRBJ2-3, with 13 bases that match TRBD2. The CDR3 covers 18 residues. Germline V gene data show CDR1 as SGHVS and CDR2 as FQNEAQ. The V gene end was trimmed by 5 bases and the J gene end by 4 bases; junction bases not matched to a gene: 12. CDR3 DNA: TGTGCCAGCAGCCCTGATACTAGCGGGAGGGCCCCGCCAGATACGCAGTATTTT. It encodes CASSPDTSGRAPPDTQYF.

V gene TRBV12-5 combines with J gene TRBJ2-5; D is possibly TRBD1 (6 bases). Trimming took 1 base from V and 5 from J, leaving 8 bases between them. The CDR3 contains 13 residues. Germline CDR1 reads LGHNT; CDR2 reads FRNRAP. CDR3 sequence: CASGLGGPETQYF. CDR3 nucleotides: TGTGCTAGTGGTTTGGGGGGGCCGGAGACCCAGTACTTC.

This chain joins TRBV25-1 and TRBJ2-5, with 8 bases fitting TRBD1. Trimming at V came to 0 bases and at J to 5 bases, leaving 11 bases not matched to a gene. The germline gives CDR1 MGHDK, CDR2 SYGVNS. This CDR3 is 17 amino acids long. CDR3 nucleotides: TGTGCCAGCAGTGAATATCGGGACAGGAGCGGCAGGGAGACCCAGTACTTC. Residues: CASSEYRDRSGRETQYF. The full variable domain, its missing parts supplied by reference TRBV25-1 and TRBJ2-5, is EADIYQTPRYLVIGTGKKITLECSQTMGHDKMYWYQQDPGMELHLIHYSYGVNSTEKGDLSSESTVSRIRTEHFPLTLESARPSHTSQYLCASSEYRDRSGRETQYFGPGTRLLVL.

The rearrangement joins TRBV19 to TRBJ2-5; a possible D gene is TRBD2 (6 bases). The CDR3 is 16 amino acids. Germline V gene lookup returns CDR1 LNHDA and CDR2 SQIVND (reference sequence). The V and J ends lost 5 bases and 5 bases respectively, with 21 bases between them. The CDR3 bases are TGTGCCAGTAGTTCCGAGGGACTGGGAGTTTGGGAGACCCAGTACTTC. It yields the protein CASSSEGLGVWETQYF.

This clone is judged large. The chain links TRBV27 to TRBJ1-1; weak D call: TRBD1 (6 bases). Germline V gene lookup returns CDR1 MNHEY and CDR2 SMNVEV (reference sequence). The V end lost 0 bases, the J end lost 12 bases, and 17 bases lay between the germline ends. The CDR3 loop spans 14 amino acids. The CDR3 here is CASSLSKSLRGTFF. In nucleotides, the CDR3 is TGTGCCAGCAGTTTATCGAAGTCCTTGAGGGGGACTTTCTTT.

V is TRBV27 and J is TRBJ2-6; no definite D call. Per germline, CDR1 MNHEY and CDR2 SMNVEV (reference sequence). The ends were cut back, 0 bases at V and 6 bases at J, with 24 bases in the middle. This CDR3 spans 20 amino acids. The CDR3: CASSLSSISLDRLTANVLTF. The CDR3 region has the DNA TGTGCCAGCAGTTTATCGTCCATCTCGTTAGATCGTTTAACGGCCAACGTCCTGACTTTC. The whole variable domain, filled in from reference TRBV27 and TRBJ2-6, reads EAQVTQNPRYLITVTGKKLTVTCSQNMNHEYMSWYRQDPGLGLRQIYYSMNVEVTDKGDVPEGYKVSRKEKRNFPLILESPSPNQTSLYFCASSLSSISLDRLTANVLTFGAGSRLTVL.

V gene TRBV10-2 combines with J gene TRBJ2-7; 9 bases are shared with TRBD1. Germline trimming cut 6 bases from V and 2 bases from J; bases unmatched to any gene: 5. The germline CDR1 and CDR2 sequences are WSHSY and SAAADI. This CDR3 region has 14 residues. CDR3 protein: CASSPGQGPYEQYF. CDR3 bases: TGCGCCAGCAGCCCGGGACAGGGCCCCTACGAGCAGTACTTC.

The rearrangement uses TRBV7-9 and TRBJ2-3; D possibly corresponds to TRBD1 (6 bases). This CDR3 has 15 amino acids. CDR1 SEHNR and CDR2 FQNEAQ come from the germline V gene (reference sequence). V was pared by 1 base and J by 2 bases, with 10 bases between. The CDR3 DNA is TGTGCCAGCAGCTTAGGGGACATTACCACAGATACGCAGTATTTT. It is translated as CASSLGDITTDTQYF.

The table lists this clone with a few counts. The J gene is TRBJ2-3, the V gene TRBV4-1, with 9 positions matching TRBD2. The germline CDR1 and CDR2 sequences are MGHRA and YSYEKL. V was clipped by 2 bases and J by 5 bases; unmatched bases: 11. The length of the CDR3 is 17 residues. CDR3 residues: CASSQSLAGGFLDTQYF. In DNA, the CDR3 is TGCGCCAGCAGCCAATCTTTGGCGGGGGGGTTTCTAGATACGCAGTATTTT.

This chain links TRBV11-2 with TRBJ2-1; D is perhaps TRBD2 (6 bases). The CDR3 sequence is 14 residues long. Germline V CDR1 and CDR2: SGHAT, FQNNGV. The V end was cut by 3 bases, the J end by 4 bases, with 10 bases between. CDR3 nucleotide sequence: TGTGCCAGCAGCTTGTTAGCGGAGTACAATGAGCAGTTCTTC. Its translation is CASSLLAEYNEQFF.

The chain is built from TRBV30 and TRBJ2-1; D call uncertain. V shed 3 bases and J shed 5 bases, with 8 bases lying between them. The V gene's germline CDR1 is GTSNPN and CDR2 SVGIG (reference sequence). The CDR3 spans 12 residues. CDR3 sequence reads: CAWSPYNNEQFF. CDR3 sequence (DNA): TGTGCCTGGAGCCCATATAACAATGAGCAGTTCTTC.

The chain carries TRBV12-5 and TRBJ2-1; D is perhaps TRBD1 (5 bases). V was cut by 6 bases and J by 2 bases, with 11 bases left in between. Germline CDR1 LGHNT, CDR2 FRNRAP. This CDR3 comprises 14 residues. The CDR3 region has the DNA TGTGCTAGTGGGACAGCCGAAGCCTACAATGAGCAGTTCTTC. Protein product: CASGTAEAYNEQFF.

The J gene is TRBJ1-3, the V gene TRBV5-6; D possibly corresponds to TRBD1 (5 bases). This CDR3 contains 16 residues. CDR1 and CDR2 (germline): SGHDT, YYEEEE. Trimming cost V 3 bases and J 8 bases, with 21 bases left between them. As DNA, the CDR3 is TGTGCCAGCAGCTCTGACAGTGCTAAGGCTGTAGACACCATATATTTT. It codes for CASSSDSAKAVDTIYF.

This sequence joins TRBV27 and TRBJ2-1; TRBD2 matches 12 bases. Trimming removed 3 bases from V and 9 bases from J; junction bases left unmatched: 6. CDR3 length equals 15 residues. Germline loops: CDR1 MNHEY, CDR2 SMNVEV (reference sequence). The CDR3 here is CASSFRTSGNGEQFF. The CDR3 DNA reads TGTGCCAGCAGTTTTCGGACTAGCGGGAACGGTGAGCAGTTCTTC.

The CDR3 DNA follows: TGTGCCACGACGACGTCCGGGACAGGGGGGAATGAGCAGTTCTTC. It is translated as CATTTSGTGGNEQFF. The rearrangement uses TRBV19 and TRBJ2-1, with 11 positions matching TRBD1. Per the germline V gene, CDR1 is LNHDA and CDR2 is SQIVND (reference sequence). This CDR3 is 15 amino acids long. The V gene end was trimmed by 10 bases and the J gene end by 7 bases; junction bases not matched to a gene: 12.

The rearrangement uses TRBV4-1 and TRBJ2-5; D unresolved. Looked up from germline, CDR1 is MGHRA and CDR2 is YSYEKL. V was shortened by 4 bases and J by 2 bases, with 17 bases between the two germline ends. There are 16 residues in the CDR3. Here the CDR3 DNA reads TGCGCCAGCAGCCGATACTACTCTGACACTCAAGAGACCCAGTACTTC. It yields the protein CASSRYYSDTQETQYF.

The V gene is TRBV2, the J gene TRBJ2-5, with TRBD1 matching 11 bases. J gave up 1 base and V 6 bases, and 1 base lay outside the gene matches. The germline V gene has CDR1 SNHLY and CDR2 FYNNEI. CDR3 length equals 14 residues. This CDR3 reads CASRGQGAQETQYF. DNA of the CDR3: TGTGCCAGCAGAGGACAGGGGGCCCAAGAGACCCAGTACTTC.